This TCR beta chain was sequenced in a study of identical twins. Study-level results: There was more out-of-frame TCR alpha sharing in monozygotic twins than models estimated. Memory repertoires showed no such pattern, whereas abundant cord blood beta clonotypes carried fewer insertions. Invariant cells of the MAIT and iNKT types might have partly distorted the zero-insertion analyses.

The V gene's germline CDR1 is SEHNR and CDR2 FQNEAQ (reference sequence). Trimming removed 1 base at V and 3 bases at J, with 10 bases between. This CDR3 contains 14 residues. Addition of a universal primer site occurred through template switching, and cDNA carried unique molecular identifiers. TCRdb reprocessed the 5' RACE reads with MiXCR, giving one entry per CDR3 protein. The repertoire consists of about 530,000 distinct CDR3 sequences, with approximately 16% occurring once and the leading ten covering roughly 0.42%. Details on this clonotype: Its antigen is undetermined.

This same sample was also taken into another study, of yellow fever vaccine responses in identical twins.

V and J are TRBV7-9 and TRBJ2-7; D is possibly TRBD1 or TRBD2 (5 bases each). The receptor's source is a woman between 18 and 29 years old in good health. Input material: CD4+ T cells sorted from blood. CDR3 residues: CASSLVGDHYEQYF. The CDR3 DNA sequence: TGTGCCAGCAGCTTAGTCGGGGACCACTACGAGCAGTACTTC.